This T cell receptor (beta chain) was documented in a study of T cell repertoires in cytomegalovirus infection. General study findings and limits: There were HLA-C-restricted CMV-specific TCR beta clonotypes dominating the ex vivo response.

Using its own MiXCR run on the reads, TCRdb lists one record per CDR3 protein. The table includes around 320,000 distinct CDR3 sequences, over 7.5% detected once. CDR1 and CDR2 from the germline V gene are MNHNY and SVGAGI (reference sequence). The length of the CDR3 is 14 residues. V was clipped by 4 bases and J by 5 bases; unmatched bases: 5. A word on this clonotype: The antigen is not known.

The sample taken for sequencing was PBMCs. V is TRBV6-6 and J is TRBJ2-3; 8 bases align to TRBD2. The TCR sequence derives from a human donor in good health (CMV status not recorded). Some clones in this sample may be carry-over from other donors' samples. In DNA form, the CDR3 reads TGTGCCAGCAGTTCGCCGGGACTAGGAGATACGCAGTATTTT. This encodes CASSSPGLGDTQYF.